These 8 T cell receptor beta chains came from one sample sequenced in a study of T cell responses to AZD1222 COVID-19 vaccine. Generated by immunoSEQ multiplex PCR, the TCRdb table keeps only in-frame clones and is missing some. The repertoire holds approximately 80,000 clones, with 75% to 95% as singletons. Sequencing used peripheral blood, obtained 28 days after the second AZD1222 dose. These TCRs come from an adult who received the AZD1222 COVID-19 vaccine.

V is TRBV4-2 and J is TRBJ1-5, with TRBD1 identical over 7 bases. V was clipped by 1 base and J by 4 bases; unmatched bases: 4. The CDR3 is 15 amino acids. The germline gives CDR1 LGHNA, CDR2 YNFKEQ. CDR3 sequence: CASSQAGQQNQPQHF. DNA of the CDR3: TGTGCCAGCAGCCAAGCGGGACAGCAGAATCAGCCCCAGCATTTT.

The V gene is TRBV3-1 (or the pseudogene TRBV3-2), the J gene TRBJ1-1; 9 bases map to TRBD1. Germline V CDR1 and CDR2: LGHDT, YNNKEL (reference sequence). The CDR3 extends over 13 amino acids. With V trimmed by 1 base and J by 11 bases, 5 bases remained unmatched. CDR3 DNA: TGTGCCAGCAGCCAAGGAGAACAGGGGGCGGCTTTCTTT. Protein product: CASSQGEQGAAFF.

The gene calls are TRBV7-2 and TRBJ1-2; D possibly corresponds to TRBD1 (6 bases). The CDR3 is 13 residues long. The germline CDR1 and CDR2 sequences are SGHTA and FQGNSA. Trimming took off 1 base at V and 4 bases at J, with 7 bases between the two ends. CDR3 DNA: TGTGCCAGCAGCTTAGAAGGGGGCTATGGCTACACCTTC. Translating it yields CASSLEGGYGYTF.

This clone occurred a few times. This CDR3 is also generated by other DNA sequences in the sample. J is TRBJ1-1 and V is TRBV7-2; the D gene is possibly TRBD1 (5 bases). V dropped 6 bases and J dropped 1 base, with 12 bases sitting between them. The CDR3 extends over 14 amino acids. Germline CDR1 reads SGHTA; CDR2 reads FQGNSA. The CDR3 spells CASSRRGPNTEAFF. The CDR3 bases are TGTGCCAGCAGTAGGAGGGGCCCGAACACTGAAGCTTTCTTT.

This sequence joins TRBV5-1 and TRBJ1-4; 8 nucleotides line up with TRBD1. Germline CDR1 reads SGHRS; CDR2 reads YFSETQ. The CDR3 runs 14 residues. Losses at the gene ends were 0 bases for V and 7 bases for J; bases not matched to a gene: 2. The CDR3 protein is CASSLGTGFEKLFF. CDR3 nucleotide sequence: TGCGCCAGCAGCTTGGGGACAGGGTTTGAAAAACTGTTTTTT.

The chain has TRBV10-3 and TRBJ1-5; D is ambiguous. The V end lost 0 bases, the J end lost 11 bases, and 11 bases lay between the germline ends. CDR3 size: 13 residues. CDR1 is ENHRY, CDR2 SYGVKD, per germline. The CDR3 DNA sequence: TGTGCCATCAGTGAGTCGAGGGAGGAGGCCCAGCATTTT. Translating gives CAISESREEAQHF.

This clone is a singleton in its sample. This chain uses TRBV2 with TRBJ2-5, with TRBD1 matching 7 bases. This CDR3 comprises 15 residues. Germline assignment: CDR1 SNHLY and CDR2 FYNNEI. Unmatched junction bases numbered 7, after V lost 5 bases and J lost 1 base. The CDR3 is CASSYYRDSQETQYF. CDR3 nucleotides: TGTGCCAGCAGTTATTACAGGGACAGCCAAGAGACCCAGTACTTC.

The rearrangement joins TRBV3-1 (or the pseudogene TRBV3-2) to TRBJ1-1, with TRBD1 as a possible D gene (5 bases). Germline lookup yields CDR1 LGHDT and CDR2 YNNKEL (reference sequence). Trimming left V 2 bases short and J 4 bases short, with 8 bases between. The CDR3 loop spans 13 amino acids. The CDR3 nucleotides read TGTGCCAGCAGCCAAAGGGGATCCACTGAAGCTTTCTTT. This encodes CASSQRGSTEAFF.